This TCR beta chain was obtained from a study of T cells in Graves' hyperthyroidism and ophthalmopathy. The CDR3 regions of TCR beta were amplified from RNA transcripts. TCR CDR3 regions were first amplified by RT-PCR with HTBI primers. TCRdb re-derived calls from the multiplex PCR reads in MiXCR, one entry per CDR3 protein. The sample yields 480,000 or so distinct CDR3 sequences, approximately 49% seen once. Uncontrolled infection, other autoimmune disease, pregnancy or lactation excluded patients. This CDR3 is built from 14 residues. The germline V gene has CDR1 DFQATT and CDR2 SNEGSKA (reference sequence). The ends were cut back, 3 bases at V and 1 base at J, with 9 bases in the middle.

The sequenced sample was peripheral blood or thyroid tissue (not recorded which). The chain links TRBV20-1 to TRBJ2-2; tentative D call: TRBD2 (5 bases). The clonotype was recovered from an adult woman with Graves' disease, either hyperthyroidism or ophthalmopathy (not recorded which). The CDR3 loop is CSAREAGNTGELFF. In DNA form, the CDR3 reads TGCAGTGCTAGGGAGGCGGGGAACACCGGGGAGCTGTTTTTT.